This TCR beta chain was documented in a study of T cell responses to AZD1222 COVID-19 vaccine. This CDR3 has 16 residues. After removal of 8 bases from V and 3 bases from J, the junction contained 13 bases not matched to a gene. Germline values: CDR1 ENHRY, CDR2 SYGVKD. This clone showed up just once. Repertoires were generated with immunoSEQ multiplex PCR, while TCRdb's copy carries only in-frame clones and drops some. The profile shows some 200,000 clones, approximately 90% of them singletons. The sequenced sample was peripheral blood, obtained 28 days after the second AZD1222 dose. J is TRBJ1-2 and V is TRBV10-3; 9 positions match TRBD1. The clonotype was recovered from an adult who received the AZD1222 COVID-19 vaccine. The CDR3 region has the DNA TGTGCCATCTCCTCGTTAGGGGACAGGGACGACTATGGCTACACCTTC. Translated, it gives CAISSLGDRDDYGYTF.